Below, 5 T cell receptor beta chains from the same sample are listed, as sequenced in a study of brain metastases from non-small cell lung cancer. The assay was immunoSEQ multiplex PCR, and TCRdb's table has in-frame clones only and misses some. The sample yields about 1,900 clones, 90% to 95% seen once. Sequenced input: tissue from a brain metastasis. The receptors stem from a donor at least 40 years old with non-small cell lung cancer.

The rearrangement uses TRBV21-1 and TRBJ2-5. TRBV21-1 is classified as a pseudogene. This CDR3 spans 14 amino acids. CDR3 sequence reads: CASSPTRNQETQYF. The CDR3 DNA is TGTGCCAGCTCACCTACAAGAAATCAAGAGACCCAGTACTTC.

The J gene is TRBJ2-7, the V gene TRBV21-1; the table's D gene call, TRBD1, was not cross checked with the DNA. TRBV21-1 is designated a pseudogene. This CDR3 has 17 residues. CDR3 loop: CASSKSPRTGCFYEQYF. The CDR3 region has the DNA TGTGCCAGCAGCAAGAGCCCCCGGACAGGGTGTTTCTACGAGCAGTACTTC.

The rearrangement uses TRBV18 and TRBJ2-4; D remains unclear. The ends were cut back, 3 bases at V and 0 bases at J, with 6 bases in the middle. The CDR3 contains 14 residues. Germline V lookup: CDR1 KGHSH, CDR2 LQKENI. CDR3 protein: CASSPPVAKNIQYF. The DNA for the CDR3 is TGTGCCAGCTCACCGCCGGTAGCCAAAAACATTCAGTACTTC. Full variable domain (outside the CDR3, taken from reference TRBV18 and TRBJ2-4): NAGVMQNPRHLVRRRGQEARLRCSPMKGHSHVYWYRQLPEEGLKFMVYLQKENIIDESGMPKERFSAEFPKEGPSILRIQQVVRGDSAAYFCASSPPVAKNIQYFGAGTRLSVL.

Here the CDR3 reads CASSPNPTLAKNIQYF. The CDR3 DNA reads TGTGCCAGCTCACCAAACCCCACTCTAGCCAAAAACATTCAGTACTTC. The chain couples TRBV18 to TRBJ2-4; no definite D call. Trimming removed 2 bases from V and 0 bases from J, with 11 bases in between. CDR3 length equals 16 residues. Germline-derived CDR1 and CDR2 are KGHSH and LQKENI.

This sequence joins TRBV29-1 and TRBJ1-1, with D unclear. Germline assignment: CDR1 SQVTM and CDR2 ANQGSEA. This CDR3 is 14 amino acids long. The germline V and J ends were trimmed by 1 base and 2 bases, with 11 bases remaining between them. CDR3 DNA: TGCAGCGTTGAAGTTAGGATCCCTAACACTGAAGCTTTCTTT. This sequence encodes CSVEVRIPNTEAFF.